Below are 9 T cell receptor beta chains sequenced from a single sample in a study of Graves' ophthalmopathy and Graves' hyperthyroidism. The TCR beta CDR3 regions underwent amplification from RNA transcripts. The library came from an HTBI-primed first-round RT-PCR and a second-round multiplex PCR. TCRdb fed the multiplex PCR reads into MiXCR, producing one record per CDR3 protein. In the table there are over 650,000 distinct CDR3 sequences, about 41% of which are singletons. Sequenced material: peripheral blood. These TCRs come from an adult man with Graves' ophthalmopathy.

This clonotype has a count of ten or more. The CDR3 coding sequence is TGTGCCAGCAGAAAACAGGGGAACTATGGCTACACCTTC. It codes for CASRKQGNYGYTF. The J gene is TRBJ1-2, the V gene TRBV12-3 or TRBV12-4; 7 bases map to TRBD1. The CDR3 has 13 amino acids. The V and J ends lost 6 bases and 2 bases, in that order; junction bases with no gene match: 3.

This clonotype was counted many times. This chain connects TRBV9 to TRBJ1-6; D perhaps matches TRBD1 (6 bases). Trimming took 0 bases from V and 7 from J, leaving 8 bases between them. This CDR3 contains 14 residues. Germline assignment: CDR1 SGDLS and CDR2 YYNGEE. This CDR3 is CASSVDRENSPLHF. CDR3 coding DNA: TGTGCCAGCAGCGTAGACAGGGAAAATTCACCCCTCCACTTT.

This chain joins TRBV2 and TRBJ2-1; D remains unclear. The CDR3 has 13 amino acids. V was pared by 0 bases and J by 7 bases, with 7 bases between. Germline values: CDR1 SNHLY, CDR2 FYNNEI. The CDR3 DNA follows: TGTGCCAGCAGTGAAGCGTGGAAAAATGAGCAGTTCTTC. This translates into CASSEAWKNEQFF.

This clonotype was observed once. A much larger clone is a single base away; this may be a read error. The genes are TRBV5-1 and TRBJ2-5; 7 bases match TRBD2. J lost 7 bases, V lost 0 bases, and 6 bases had no gene match. Germline lookup yields CDR1 SGHRS and CDR2 YFSETQ. The CDR3 consists of 14 residues. The CDR3 here is CASSLGRERGTQYF. The CDR3 DNA is TGCGCCAGCAGCTTGGGACGAGAGCGGGGGACCCAGTACTTC.

A word on this clonotype: The final CDR3 position lacks the conserved phenylalanine or tryptophan, pointing to a likely read error. The chain joins TRBV2 to TRBJ1-6, with D hard to call. Looked up from germline, CDR1 is SNHLY and CDR2 is FYNNEI. The CDR3 sequence is 15 residues long. V was clipped by 3 bases and J by 3 bases, with 9 bases between them. The CDR3 loop is CASSDPGDYNSPLHL. The CDR3 DNA reads as TGTGCCAGCAGTGATCCAGGCGACTATAATTCACCCCTCCACCTT.

The count of this clonotype is one. The chain has TRBV2 and TRBJ1-6; 7 bases fit TRBD1. V lost 7 bases, J lost 7 bases, and 7 bases stayed unmatched. The CDR3 loop spans 14 amino acids. Germline lookup yields CDR1 SNHLY and CDR2 FYNNEI. As DNA, the CDR3 is TGTGCCAGCATCACAGGGGACGGGAATTCACCCCTCCACTTT. It encodes CASITGDGNSPLHF.

This chain joins TRBV29-1 and TRBJ2-7; 7 nucleotides align to TRBD2. The J call is uncertain, as TRBJ2-5 better fits the DNA end. The CDR3 length is 10 residues. Germline values: CDR1 SQVTM, CDR2 ANQGSEA. The CDR3 sequence is CSAGEGTQYF. CDR3 in DNA: TGCAGCGCGGGGGAGGGGACCCAGTACTTC.

In this sample, this clonotype turned up many times. The chain combines TRBV19 with TRBJ2-6; D ambiguous. This CDR3 contains 17 residues. Germline V gene sequence: CDR1 LNHDA, CDR2 SQIVND (reference sequence). Between the trimmed V and J ends, which lost 6 bases and 0 bases, there was a span of 15 bases. As DNA, the CDR3 is TGTGCCAGTAGAGAAGGCACACCCTACTCTGGGGCCAACGTCCTGACTTTC. It specifies CASREGTPYSGANVLTF.

In regard to this clonotype: A much larger clone differs by one base, so this may be a read error. The V call is TRBV10-3, the J call TRBJ2-5; D ambiguous. V shed 5 bases and J shed 4 bases, with 11 bases lying between them. This CDR3 region has 13 residues. Looked up from germline, CDR1 is ENHRY and CDR2 is SYGVKD. Written as DNA, the CDR3 is TGTGCCATCAGTCCAGGACCTTCAGAGACCCAGTACTTC. Its translation is CAISPGPSETQYF.